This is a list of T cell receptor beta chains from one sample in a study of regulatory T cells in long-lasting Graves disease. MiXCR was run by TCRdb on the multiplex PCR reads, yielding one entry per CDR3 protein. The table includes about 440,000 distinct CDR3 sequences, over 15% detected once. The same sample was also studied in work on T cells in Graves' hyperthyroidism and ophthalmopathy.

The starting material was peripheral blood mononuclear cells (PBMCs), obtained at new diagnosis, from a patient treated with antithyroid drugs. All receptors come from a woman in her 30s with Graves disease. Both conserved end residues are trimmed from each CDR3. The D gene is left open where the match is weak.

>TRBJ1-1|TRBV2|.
ASHEGLNTEAF
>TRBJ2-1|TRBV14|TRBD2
ASSQDEGLARYNEQF
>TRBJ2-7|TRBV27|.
ASSAERPLRAYEQY
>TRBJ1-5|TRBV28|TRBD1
ASSQTWTGGRQPQH
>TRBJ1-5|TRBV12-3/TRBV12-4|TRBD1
ASSSDGQGGQPQH
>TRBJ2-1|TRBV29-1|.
SVWSAGRYEQF
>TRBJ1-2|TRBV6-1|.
ASRTRGTNYGYT
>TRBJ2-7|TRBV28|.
ASSFGQIHYEQY
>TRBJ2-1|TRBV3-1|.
ASSPRLQGSILNEQF
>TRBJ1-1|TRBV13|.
ASSPQGGNTEAF
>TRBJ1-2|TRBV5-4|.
ASSFKSWADYGYT
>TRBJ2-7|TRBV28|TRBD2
ASSSMFGLAGPLKQY
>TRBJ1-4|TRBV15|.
ATSREGTVTEKLF
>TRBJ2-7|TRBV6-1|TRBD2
ASRTGRGLAGLIYEQY
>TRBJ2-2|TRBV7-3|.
ASSLRVGGAENTGELF
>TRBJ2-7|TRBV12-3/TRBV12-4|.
ASSFSATYEQY
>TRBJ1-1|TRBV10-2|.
ASKGSGESTEAF
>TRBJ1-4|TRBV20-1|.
SARDSKGIEEKLF
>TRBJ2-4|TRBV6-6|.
ASSYSMRSKNIQY
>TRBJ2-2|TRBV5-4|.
ASSFKNAPTGELF
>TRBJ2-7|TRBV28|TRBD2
ASSLSGGEGVFEQY
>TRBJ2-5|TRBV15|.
ATSRALQETQY
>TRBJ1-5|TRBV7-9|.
ASSLGDSPGGNQPQH
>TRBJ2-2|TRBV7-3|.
ASSLTGRSNTGELF
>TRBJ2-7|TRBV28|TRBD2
ASSLRLADTYEQY
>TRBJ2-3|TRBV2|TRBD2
ASSGLAGTTDTQY
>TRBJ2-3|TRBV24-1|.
ATSDLRSGASTDTQY
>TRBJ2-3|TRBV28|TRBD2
ASTLSGNPTDTQY
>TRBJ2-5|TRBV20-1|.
SAIGREETQY
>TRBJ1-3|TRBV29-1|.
SALPGPPGNTIY
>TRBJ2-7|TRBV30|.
AWSVYGLLPYELY
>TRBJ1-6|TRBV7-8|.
ASSLPLRQDRNSPLH
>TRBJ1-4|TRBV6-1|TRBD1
ASNQGTGEKLF
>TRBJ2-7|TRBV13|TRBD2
ASSLETSDYEQY
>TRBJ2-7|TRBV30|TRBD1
AWRRGLYEQY
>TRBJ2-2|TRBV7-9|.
ASSVIGPPATGELF
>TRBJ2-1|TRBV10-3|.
AISEQGGEQF
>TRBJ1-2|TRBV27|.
ASSPGQSENYT
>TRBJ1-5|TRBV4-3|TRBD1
ASSQEPQGARWDQPQH
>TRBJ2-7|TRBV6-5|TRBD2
ASSSGTSGRGPSYEQY
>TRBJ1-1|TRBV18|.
ASSPPPQFWAGIHTEAF
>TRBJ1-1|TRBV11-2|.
ASSPQTGGEAF
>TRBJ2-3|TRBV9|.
ASSPGAGYTDTQY
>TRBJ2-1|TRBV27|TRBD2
ASRHLAGEGLNEQF
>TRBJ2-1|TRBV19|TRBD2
ASSTRRLAGDRGEQF
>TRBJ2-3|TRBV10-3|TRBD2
AISSPGGADTQY
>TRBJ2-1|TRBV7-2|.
ASSQGVGNEQF
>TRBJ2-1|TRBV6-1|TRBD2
ASSQWSSGRALYNEQF
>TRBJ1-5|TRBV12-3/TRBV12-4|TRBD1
ASRSGGQGGQPQH
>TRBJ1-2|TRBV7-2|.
ASSLVGGGVNYGYT
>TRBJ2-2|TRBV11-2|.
ASSFLARAAGELF
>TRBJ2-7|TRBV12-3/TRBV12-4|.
ASSLTGGIASPQSYEQY
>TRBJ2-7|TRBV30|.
AWTHNGLAVVYEQY
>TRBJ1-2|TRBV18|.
ASSSGNGYT
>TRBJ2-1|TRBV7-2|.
ASSLTVQLNEQF